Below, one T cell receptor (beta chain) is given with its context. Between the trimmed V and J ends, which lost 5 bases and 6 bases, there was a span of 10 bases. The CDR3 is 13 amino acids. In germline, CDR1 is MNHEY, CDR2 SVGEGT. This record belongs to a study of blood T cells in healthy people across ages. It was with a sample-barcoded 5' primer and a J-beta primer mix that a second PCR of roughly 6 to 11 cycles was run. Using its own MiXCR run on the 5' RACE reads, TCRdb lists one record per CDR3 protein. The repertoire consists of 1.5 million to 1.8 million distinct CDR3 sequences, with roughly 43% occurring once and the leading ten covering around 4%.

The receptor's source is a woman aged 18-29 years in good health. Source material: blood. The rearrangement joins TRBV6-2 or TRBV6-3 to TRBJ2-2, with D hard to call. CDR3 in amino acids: CASSRVSAGELFF. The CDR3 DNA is TGTGCCAGCAGTCGGGTCTCGGCCGGGGAGCTGTTTTTT.